This T cell receptor (beta chain) was found in a study of blood T cell repertoires in COVID-19. Overall study: COVID-19 samples from acute and convalescent phases originated in the United States, Italy and Spain. T cells, B-cell-depleted T cells, or PBMCs provided the cDNA or gDNA that served as material.

In the authors' methods: For nucleated cells, counts were estimated from reference gene primer amplification. Some clones are missing from TCRdb's copy, which holds only in-frame ones; the method was immunoSEQ multiplex PCR. V and J calls and clone size are as listed in that table; D and trimming were resolved from the DNA. The sample records about 120,000 clones, around 87% being singletons. The V gene lost 3 bases and the J gene lost 0 bases, with 7 bases spanning the gap. This CDR3 contains 15 residues. Germline V gene data show CDR1 as SGHRS and CDR2 as YFSETQ. Source material: peripheral blood. This chain connects TRBV5-1 to TRBJ2-6; no reliable D call. This TCR derives from a woman aged 60-70 years with COVID-19, enrolled during active disease. The CDR3 reads CASSYTDSGANVLTF. As DNA, the CDR3 is TGCGCCAGCAGCTATACAGACTCTGGGGCCAACGTCCTGACTTTC.